Here is one T cell receptor beta chain with its context. Method: immunoSEQ multiplex PCR; TCRdb's copy keeps in-frame clones and lacks some. This table holds more than 85,000 clones, 65% to 85% found once. This sample is drawn from a study of PD-1 blockade in mismatch repair-deficient tumors. The V segment lost 4 bases and the J segment 4 bases; nucleotides outside the gene matches: 6. The germline V gene encodes CDR1 SGHRS and CDR2 YFSETQ. The CDR3 loop spans 15 amino acids. This sequence was found in an adult with mismatch repair-deficient cancer. V and J are TRBV5-1 and TRBJ2-1; 9 nucleotides align to TRBD1. Sequences were derived from peripheral blood, sampled less than 37 weeks after starting pembrolizumab. CDR3 in DNA: TGCGCCAGCAGCACCGGGACAGGGTATTACAATGAGCAGTTCTTC. Residues: CASSTGTGYYNEQFF.